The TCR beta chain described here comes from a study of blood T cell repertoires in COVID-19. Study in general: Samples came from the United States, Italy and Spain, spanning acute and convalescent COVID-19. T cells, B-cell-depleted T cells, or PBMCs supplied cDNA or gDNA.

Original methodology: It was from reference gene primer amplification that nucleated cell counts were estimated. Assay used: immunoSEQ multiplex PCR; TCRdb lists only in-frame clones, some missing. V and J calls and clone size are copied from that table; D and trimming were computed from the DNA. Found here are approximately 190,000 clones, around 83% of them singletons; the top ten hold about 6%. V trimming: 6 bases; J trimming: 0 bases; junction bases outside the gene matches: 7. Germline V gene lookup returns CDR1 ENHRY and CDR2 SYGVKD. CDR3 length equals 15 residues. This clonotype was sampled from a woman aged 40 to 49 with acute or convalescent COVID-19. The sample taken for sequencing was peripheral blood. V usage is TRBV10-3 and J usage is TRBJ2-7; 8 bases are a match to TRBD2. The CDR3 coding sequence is TGTGCCATCAGCCTAACGGGGGGGAGCTCCTACGAGCAGTACTTC. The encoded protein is CAISLTGGSSYEQYF.